This paragraph covers one T cell receptor beta chain sequence. Antigen: not known. The data are from a study of T cell responses to AZD1222 COVID-19 vaccine. Whole-study findings and limits: In the spike-specific TCR repertoire, nearly half reportedly target unmutated variant regions. Scientists sampled the repertoires only once the peak T cell response had passed.

Germline CDR1 SGHAT, CDR2 FQNNGV. The CDR3 is 20 residues long. J was trimmed by 1 base and V by 0 bases; bases with no gene match: 15. The method was immunoSEQ multiplex PCR; TCRdb's version includes in-frame clones alone and lacks a portion of them. The sample has about 110,000 clones; roughly 82% are singletons. The TCR originated in an adult in good health. This specimen consisted of peripheral blood, obtained on day 0 of AZD1222 vaccination. The chain links TRBV11-2 to TRBJ2-3; 8 bases match TRBD2. The CDR3 is CASSLDPGLGRGAGTDTQYF. The CDR3 DNA reads as TGTGCCAGCAGCTTAGACCCAGGACTAGGGCGGGGGGCCGGCACAGATACGCAGTATTTT.